This TCR beta chain was observed in a study of T-cell memory formation after mild COVID-19. Germline CDR1 is SGHRS and CDR2 is YFSETQ. CDR3 length equals 15 residues. J lost 2 bases, V lost 3 bases, and 5 bases had no gene match. Via MiXCR, TCRdb re-called the 5' RACE reads, giving one row per CDR3 protein. The sample carries roughly 300,000 distinct CDR3 sequences, roughly an eighth recorded once. This clonotype has at least ten counts. The receptor comes from a man between 18 and 29 years old who had mild COVID-19 (a few samples of this study predate the infection). Cell type and time point are not known. Sequenced: PBMCs or a T cell subset sorted from them (not recorded which). The rearrangement links TRBV5-1 to TRBJ2-7, with 10 bases fitting TRBD2. Here the CDR3 reads CASSWGTSETYEQYF. For the CDR3, the DNA is TGCGCCAGCAGCTGGGGGACTAGCGAAACCTACGAGCAGTACTTC.